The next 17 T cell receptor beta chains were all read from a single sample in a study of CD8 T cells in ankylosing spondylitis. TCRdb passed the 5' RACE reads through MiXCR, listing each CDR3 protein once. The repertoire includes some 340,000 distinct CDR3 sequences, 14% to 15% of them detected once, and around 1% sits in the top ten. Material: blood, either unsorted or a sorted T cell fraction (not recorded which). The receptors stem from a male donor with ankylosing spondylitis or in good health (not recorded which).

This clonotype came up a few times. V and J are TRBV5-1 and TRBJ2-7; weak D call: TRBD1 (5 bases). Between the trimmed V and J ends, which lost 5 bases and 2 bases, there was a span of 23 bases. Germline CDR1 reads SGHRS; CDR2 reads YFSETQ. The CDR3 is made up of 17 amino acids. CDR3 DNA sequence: TGCGCCAGCAGACCCCCCAGGGTAGGGGCTGAAACCTACGAGCAGTACTTC. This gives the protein CASRPPRVGAETYEQYF.

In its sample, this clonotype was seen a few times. In DNA form, the CDR3 reads TGCAGTGCGAACAGGGTGACTGAAGCTTTCTTT. It specifies CSANRVTEAFF. The V and J genes are TRBV20-1 and TRBJ1-1, with TRBD1 as a possible D gene (6 bases). The CDR3 covers 11 residues. Germline CDR1 and CDR2: DFQATT and SNEGSKA (reference sequence). The ends were cut back, 6 bases at V and 5 bases at J, with 10 bases in the middle.

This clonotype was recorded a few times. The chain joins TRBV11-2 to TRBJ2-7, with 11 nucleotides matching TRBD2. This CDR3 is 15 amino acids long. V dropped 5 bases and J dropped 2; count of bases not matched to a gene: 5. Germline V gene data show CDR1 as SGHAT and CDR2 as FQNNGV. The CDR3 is CASSRGLAEAYEQYF. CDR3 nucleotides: TGTGCCAGCAGCAGGGGACTAGCGGAAGCCTACGAGCAGTACTTC.

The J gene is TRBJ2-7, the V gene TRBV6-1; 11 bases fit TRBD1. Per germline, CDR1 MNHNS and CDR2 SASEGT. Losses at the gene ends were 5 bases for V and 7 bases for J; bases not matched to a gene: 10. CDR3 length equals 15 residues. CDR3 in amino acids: CASSPLGQGAWEQYF. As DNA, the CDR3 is TGTGCCAGCAGTCCCCTAGGACAGGGGGCCTGGGAGCAGTACTTC.

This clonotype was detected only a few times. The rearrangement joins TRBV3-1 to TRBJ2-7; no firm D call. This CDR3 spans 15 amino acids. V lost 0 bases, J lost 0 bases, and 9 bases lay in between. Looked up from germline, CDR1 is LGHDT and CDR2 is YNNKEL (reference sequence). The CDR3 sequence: CASSQDSTGSYEQYF. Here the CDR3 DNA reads TGTGCCAGCAGCCAAGATAGCACGGGCTCCTACGAGCAGTACTTC.

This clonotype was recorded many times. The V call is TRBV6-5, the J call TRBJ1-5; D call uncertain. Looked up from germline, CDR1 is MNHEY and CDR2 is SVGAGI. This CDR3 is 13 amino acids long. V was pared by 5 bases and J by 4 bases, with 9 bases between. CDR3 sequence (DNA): TGTGCCAGCAGTCTACAGCAGAATCAGCCCCAGCATTTT. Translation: CASSLQQNQPQHF.

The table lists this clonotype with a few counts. In DNA form, the CDR3 reads TGTGCCAGCAGCCAAGGCGCGGCCTCATTCTACGAGCAGTACTTC. It yields the protein CASSQGAASFYEQYF. V usage is TRBV3-1 and J usage is TRBJ2-7; D is unclear. CDR3 length: 15 residues. Trimming took off 1 base at V and 3 bases at J, with 13 bases between the two ends. Germline CDR1 is LGHDT and CDR2 is YNNKEL (reference sequence).

CDR3 DNA: TGTGCCTGGACCCAGACAGGGGAGGATGGCTACACCTTC. Encoded protein: CAWTQTGEDGYTF. This chain joins TRBV30 and TRBJ1-2; TRBD1 matches at 8 bases. V was pared by 4 bases and J by 6 bases, with 7 bases of the junction left unmatched. Per germline, CDR1 GTSNPN and CDR2 SVGIG (reference sequence). The CDR3 has 13 amino acids.

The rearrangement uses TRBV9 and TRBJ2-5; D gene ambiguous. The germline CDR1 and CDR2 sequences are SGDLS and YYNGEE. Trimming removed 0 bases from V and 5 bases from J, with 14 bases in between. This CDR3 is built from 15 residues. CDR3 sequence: CASSVATGTAETQYF. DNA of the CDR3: TGTGCCAGCAGCGTAGCTACGGGTACGGCGGAGACCCAGTACTTC.

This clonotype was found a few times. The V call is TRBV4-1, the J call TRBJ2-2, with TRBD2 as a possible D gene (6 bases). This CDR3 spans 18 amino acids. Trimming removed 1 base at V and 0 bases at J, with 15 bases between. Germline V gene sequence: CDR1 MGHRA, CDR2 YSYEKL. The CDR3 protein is CASSQGPGGSANTGELFF. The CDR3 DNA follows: TGCGCCAGCAGCCAAGGGCCTGGGGGGAGCGCGAACACCGGGGAGCTGTTTTTT.

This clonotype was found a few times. Here the CDR3 DNA reads TGTGCCAGCAGTTACTCGGAGGGAAAGGGCACTGAAGCTTTCTTT. It yields the protein CASSYSEGKGTEAFF. The chain combines TRBV6-5 with TRBJ1-1; unclear D gene. The V and J ends lost 0 bases and 4 bases respectively, with 12 bases between them. This CDR3 comprises 15 residues. Germline V lookup: CDR1 MNHEY, CDR2 SVGAGI.

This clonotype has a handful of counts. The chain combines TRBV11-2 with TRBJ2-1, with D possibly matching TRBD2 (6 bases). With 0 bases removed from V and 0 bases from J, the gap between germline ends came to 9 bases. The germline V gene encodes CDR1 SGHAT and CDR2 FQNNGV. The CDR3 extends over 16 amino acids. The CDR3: CASSLDTSLSYNEQFF. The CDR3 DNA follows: TGTGCCAGCAGCTTAGATACTAGCCTCTCCTACAATGAGCAGTTCTTC.

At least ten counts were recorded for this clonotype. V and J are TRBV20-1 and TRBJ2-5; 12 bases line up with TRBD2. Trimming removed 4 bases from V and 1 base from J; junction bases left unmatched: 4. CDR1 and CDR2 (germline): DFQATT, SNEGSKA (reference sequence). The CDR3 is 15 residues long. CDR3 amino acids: CSAKLAGGIQETQYF. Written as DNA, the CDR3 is TGCAGTGCTAAACTAGCGGGAGGCATCCAAGAGACCCAGTACTTC.

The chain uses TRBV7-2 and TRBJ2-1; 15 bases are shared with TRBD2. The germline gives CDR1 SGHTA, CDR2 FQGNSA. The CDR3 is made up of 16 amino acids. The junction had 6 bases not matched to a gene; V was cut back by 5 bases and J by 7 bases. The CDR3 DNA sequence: TGTGCCAGCAGCCTACGGACTAGCGGGGGGGCAAATGAGCAGTTCTTC. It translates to CASSLRTSGGANEQFF.

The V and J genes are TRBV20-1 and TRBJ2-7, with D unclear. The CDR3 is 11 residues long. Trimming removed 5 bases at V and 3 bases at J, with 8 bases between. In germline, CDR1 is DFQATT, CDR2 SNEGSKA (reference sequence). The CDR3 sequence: CSALTIYEQYF. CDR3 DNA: TGCAGTGCTTTGACCATCTACGAGCAGTACTTC.

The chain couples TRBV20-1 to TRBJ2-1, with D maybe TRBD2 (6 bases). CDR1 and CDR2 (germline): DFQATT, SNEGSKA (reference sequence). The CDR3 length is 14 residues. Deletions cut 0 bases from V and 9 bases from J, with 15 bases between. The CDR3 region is CSARETMGGTEQFF. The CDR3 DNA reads TGCAGTGCTAGAGAAACGATGGGGGGAACTGAGCAGTTCTTC.

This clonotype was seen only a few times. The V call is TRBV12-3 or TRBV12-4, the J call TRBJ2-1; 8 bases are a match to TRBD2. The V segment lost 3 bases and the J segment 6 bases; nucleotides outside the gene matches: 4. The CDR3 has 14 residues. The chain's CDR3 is CASSLRTSFNEQFF. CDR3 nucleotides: TGTGCCAGCAGTTTGAGGACTAGCTTCAATGAGCAGTTCTTC.